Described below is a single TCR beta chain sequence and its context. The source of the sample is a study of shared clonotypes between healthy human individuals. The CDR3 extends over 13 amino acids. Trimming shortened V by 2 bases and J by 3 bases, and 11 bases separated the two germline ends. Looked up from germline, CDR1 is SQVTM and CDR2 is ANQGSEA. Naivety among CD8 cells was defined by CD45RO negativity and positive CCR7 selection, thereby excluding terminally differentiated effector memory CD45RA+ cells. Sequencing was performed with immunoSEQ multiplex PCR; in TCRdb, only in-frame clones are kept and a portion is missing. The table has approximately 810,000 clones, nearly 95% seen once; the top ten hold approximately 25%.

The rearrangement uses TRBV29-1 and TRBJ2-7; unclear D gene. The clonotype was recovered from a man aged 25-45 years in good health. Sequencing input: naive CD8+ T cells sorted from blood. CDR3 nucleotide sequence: TGCAGCGTTGAAATCCCAGGTCACTACGAGCAGTACTTC. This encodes CSVEIPGHYEQYF.